The rows below give T cell receptor beta chains drawn from one sample of a study of T cell responses to AZD1222 COVID-19 vaccine. Assay used: immunoSEQ multiplex PCR; TCRdb lists only in-frame clones, some missing. The sample carries about 130,000 clones, around 94% recorded once. The source material was peripheral blood, sampled on day 0 of AZD1222 vaccination. The receptors stem from an adult in good health. Each CDR3 is given with its conserved first and last residue. A D gene is named only where the DNA matches it firmly.

TRBJ2-3,TRBV27,TRBD2,CASSSGTSGTDTQYF,TGTGCCAGCAGTTCGGGGACTAGCGGCACAGATACGCAGTATTTT
TRBJ2-1,TRBV4-2,.,CASSLPGSEQFF,TGTGCCAGCAGCCTCCCCGGTAGTGAGCAGTTCTTC
TRBJ1-2,TRBV6-5,.,CASFYRKGYTF,TGTGCCAGCTTTTACAGGAAGGGCTACACCTTC
TRBJ2-3,TRBV11-2,.,CASTQVSTDTQYF,TGTGCCAGCACCCAGGTGTCCACAGATACGCAGTATTTT
TRBJ2-1,TRBV4-2,TRBD2,CASSQDFVTSGDNEQFF,TGTGCCAGCAGCCAAGATTTCGTGACCAGCGGGGACAATGAGCAGTTCTTC
TRBJ2-7,TRBV14,.,CASSTCSGTTCEQYF,TGTGCCAGCAGCACTTGCTCGGGGACCACGTGCGAGCAGTACTTC
TRBJ2-7,TRBV30,.,CAWSVQGGAREQYF,TGTGCCTGGAGTGTACAGGGTGGGGCAAGGGAGCAGTACTTC
TRBJ1-2,TRBV5-5,.,CASSFGSAGVILGYTF,TGTGCCAGCAGCTTTGGGAGCGCAGGGGTTATTTTAGGCTACACCTTC
TRBJ2-3,TRBV2,.,CASRRTGYTSTDTQYF,TGTGCCAGCAGGCGGACTGGATATACTAGCACAGATACGCAGTATTTT
TRBJ1-1,TRBV11-2,.,CASSGGFYRRENTEAFF,TGTGCCAGCAGCGGAGGTTTTTATCGTAGGGAGAACACTGAAGCTTTCTTT
TRBJ2-3,TRBV9,.,CASSVAGWAGGTDTQYF,TGTGCCAGCAGCGTAGCAGGTTGGGCAGGGGGCACAGATACGCAGTATTTT
TRBJ1-5,TRBV2,.,CASSGQADQPQHF,TGTGCCAGCAGTGGACAGGCGGATCAGCCCCAGCATTTT
TRBJ2-1,TRBV7-2,.,CASSFNPRTAYNEQFF,TGTGCCAGCAGCTTTAATCCCCGGACAGCTTACAATGAGCAGTTCTTC
TRBJ1-2,TRBV6-5,.,CASSSSTGDSSYYTF,TGTGCCAGCAGTTCATCCACCGGAGACAGCTCTTACTACACCTTC
TRBJ1-1,TRBV2,TRBD1,CASRSTGGTEAFF,TGTGCCAGCAGATCGACAGGGGGCACTGAAGCTTTCTTT
TRBJ2-1,TRBV5-5,.,CASSFVDLVGFPAAEQFF,TGTGCCAGCAGCTTCGTAGATTTGGTGGGATTCCCAGCGGCTGAGCAGTTCTTC
TRBJ2-1,TRBV28,.,CASKGYRNNEQFF,TGTGCCAGCAAGGGTTACAGAAACAATGAGCAGTTCTTC
TRBJ2-5,TRBV3-1/TRBV3-2,.,CASTVGGETQYF,TGTGCCAGCACCGTGGGGGGAGAGACCCAGTACTTC
TRBJ2-3,TRBV11-2,.,CASSRGPGKPTDTQYF,TGTGCCAGCAGCCGCGGCCCGGGAAAACCGACAGATACGCAGTATTTT
TRBJ2-1,TRBV14,TRBD2,CASSPRTSLYNEQFF,TGTGCCAGCAGCCCTCGGACTAGCCTCTACAATGAGCAGTTCTTC
TRBJ1-2,TRBV19,.,CATVGGFYGYTF,TGTGCCACCGTTGGCGGGTTCTATGGCTACACCTTC
TRBJ2-7,TRBV12-3/TRBV12-4,TRBD2,CASRLAGSYEQYF,TGTGCCAGCAGACTAGCGGGATCCTACGAGCAGTACTTC
TRBJ2-2,TRBV11-2,.,CASSSGLNTGELFF,TGTGCCAGCAGCTCTGGGCTGAACACCGGGGAGCTGTTTTTT
TRBJ2-2,TRBV11-3,.,CASSVSVGELFF,TGTGCCAGCAGCGTTAGCGTCGGGGAGCTGTTTTTT
TRBJ1-4,TRBV19,.,CASSMSGATNEKLFF,TGTGCCAGTAGTATGTCCGGAGCAACTAATGAAAAACTGTTTTTT
TRBJ1-6,TRBV6-5,.,CASWEASVNSPLHF,TGTGCCAGCTGGGAGGCCTCAGTTAATTCACCCCTCCACTTT